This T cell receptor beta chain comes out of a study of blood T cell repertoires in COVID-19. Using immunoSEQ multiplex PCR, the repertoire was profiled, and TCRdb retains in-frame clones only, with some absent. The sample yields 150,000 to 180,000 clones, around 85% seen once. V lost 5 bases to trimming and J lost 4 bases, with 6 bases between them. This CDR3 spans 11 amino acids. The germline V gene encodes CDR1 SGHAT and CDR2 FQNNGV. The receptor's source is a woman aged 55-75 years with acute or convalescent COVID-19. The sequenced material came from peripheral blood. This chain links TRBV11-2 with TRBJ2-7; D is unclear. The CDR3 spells CASSAYYEQYF. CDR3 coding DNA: TGTGCCAGCAGCGCCTATTACGAGCAGTACTTC.